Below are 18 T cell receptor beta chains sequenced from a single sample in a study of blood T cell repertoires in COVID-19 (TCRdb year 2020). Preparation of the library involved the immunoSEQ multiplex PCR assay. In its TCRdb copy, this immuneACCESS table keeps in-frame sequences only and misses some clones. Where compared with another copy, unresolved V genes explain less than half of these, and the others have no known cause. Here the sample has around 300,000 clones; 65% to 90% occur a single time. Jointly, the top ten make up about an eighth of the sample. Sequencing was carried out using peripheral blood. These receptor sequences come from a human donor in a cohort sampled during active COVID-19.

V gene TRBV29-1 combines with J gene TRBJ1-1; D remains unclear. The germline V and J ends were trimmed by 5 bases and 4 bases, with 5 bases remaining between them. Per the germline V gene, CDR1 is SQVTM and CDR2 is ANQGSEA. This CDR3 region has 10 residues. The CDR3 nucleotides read TGCAGCGTTCTGAGCACTGAAGCTTTCTTT. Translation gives CSVLSTEAFF.

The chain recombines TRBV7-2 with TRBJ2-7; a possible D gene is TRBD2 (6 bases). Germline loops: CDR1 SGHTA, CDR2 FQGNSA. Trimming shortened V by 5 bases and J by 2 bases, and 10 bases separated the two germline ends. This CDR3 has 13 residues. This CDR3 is CASSLQRAYEQYF. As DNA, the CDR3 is TGTGCCAGCAGCCTTCAGCGGGCCTACGAGCAGTACTTC.

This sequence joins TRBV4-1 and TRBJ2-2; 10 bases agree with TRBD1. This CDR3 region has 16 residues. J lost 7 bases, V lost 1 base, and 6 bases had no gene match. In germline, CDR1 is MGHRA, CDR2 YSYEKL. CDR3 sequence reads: CASSQGQGAFYGELFF. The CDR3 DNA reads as TGCGCCAGCAGCCAAGGACAGGGGGCGTTCTACGGGGAGCTGTTTTTT.

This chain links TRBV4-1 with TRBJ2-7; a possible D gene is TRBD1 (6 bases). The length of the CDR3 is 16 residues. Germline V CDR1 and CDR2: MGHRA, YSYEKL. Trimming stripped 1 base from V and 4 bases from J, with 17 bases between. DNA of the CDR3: TGCGCCAGCAGCCAAGTACTAACCGGGACAAAGTACGAGCAGTACTTC. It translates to CASSQVLTGTKYEQYF.

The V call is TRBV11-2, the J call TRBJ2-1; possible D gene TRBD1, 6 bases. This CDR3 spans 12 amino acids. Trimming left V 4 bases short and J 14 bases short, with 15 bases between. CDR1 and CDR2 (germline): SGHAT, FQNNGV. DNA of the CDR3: TGTGCCAGCAGCTCACACCGGGACACCGAGTTCTTC. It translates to CASSSHRDTEFF. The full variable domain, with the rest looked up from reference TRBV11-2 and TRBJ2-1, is EAGVAQSPRYKIIEKRQSVAFWCNPISGHATLYWYQQILGQGPKLLIQFQNNGVVDDSQLPKDRFSAERLKGVDSTLKIQPAKLEDSAVYLCASSSHRDTEFFGPGTRLTVL.

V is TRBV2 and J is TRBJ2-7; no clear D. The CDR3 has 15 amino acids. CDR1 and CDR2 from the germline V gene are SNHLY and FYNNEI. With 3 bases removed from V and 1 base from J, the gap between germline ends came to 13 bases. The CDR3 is CASSETWLTSYEQYF. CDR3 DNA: TGTGCCAGCAGTGAGACATGGCTTACTTCCTACGAGCAGTACTTC.

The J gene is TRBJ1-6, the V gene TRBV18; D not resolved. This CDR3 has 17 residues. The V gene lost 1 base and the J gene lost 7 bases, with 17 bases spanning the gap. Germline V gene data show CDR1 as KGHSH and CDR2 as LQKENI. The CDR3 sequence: CASSPLEGERYNSPLHF. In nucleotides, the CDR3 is TGTGCCAGCTCACCACTTGAGGGAGAAAGGTACAATTCACCCCTCCACTTT.

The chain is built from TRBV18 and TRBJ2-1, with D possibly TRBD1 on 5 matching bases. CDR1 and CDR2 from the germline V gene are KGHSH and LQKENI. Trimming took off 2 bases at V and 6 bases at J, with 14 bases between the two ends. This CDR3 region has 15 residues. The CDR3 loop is CASSPRLDSINEQFF. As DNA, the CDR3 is TGTGCCAGCTCACCAAGGTTAGACAGCATCAATGAGCAGTTCTTC.

The CDR3 coding sequence is TGTGCCAGCAGACTCAGGGCGGTGACCGGGGAGCTGTTTTTT. This codes for CASRLRAVTGELFF. The V and J genes are TRBV28 and TRBJ2-2; a possible D gene is TRBD1 (5 bases). V dropped 6 bases and J dropped 5 bases, with 13 bases sitting between them. The CDR3 length is 14 residues. Germline lookup yields CDR1 MDHEN and CDR2 SYDVKM.

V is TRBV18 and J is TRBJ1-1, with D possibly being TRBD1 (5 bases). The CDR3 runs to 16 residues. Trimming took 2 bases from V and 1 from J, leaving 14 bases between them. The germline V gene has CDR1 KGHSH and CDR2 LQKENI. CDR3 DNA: TGTGCCAGCTCACCAACGAATCGGGGGGGGAACACTGAAGCTTTCTTT. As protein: CASSPTNRGGNTEAFF. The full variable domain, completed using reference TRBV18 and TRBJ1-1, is NAGVMQNPRHLVRRRGQEARLRCSPMKGHSHVYWYRQLPEEGLKFMVYLQKENIIDESGMPKERFSAEFPKEGPSILRIQQVVRGDSAAYFCASSPTNRGGNTEAFFGQGTRLTVV.

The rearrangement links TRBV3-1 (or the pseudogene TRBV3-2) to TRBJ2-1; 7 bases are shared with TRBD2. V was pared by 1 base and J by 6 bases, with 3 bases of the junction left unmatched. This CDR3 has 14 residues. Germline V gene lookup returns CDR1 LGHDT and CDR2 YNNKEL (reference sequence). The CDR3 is CASSQAGRSNEQFF. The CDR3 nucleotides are TGTGCCAGCAGCCAAGCCGGGAGGAGCAATGAGCAGTTCTTC.

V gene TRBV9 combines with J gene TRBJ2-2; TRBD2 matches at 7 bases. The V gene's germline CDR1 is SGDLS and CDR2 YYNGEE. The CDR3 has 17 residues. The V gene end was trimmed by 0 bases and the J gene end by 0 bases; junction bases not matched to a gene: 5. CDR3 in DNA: TGTGCCAGCAGCGTAGCTCCGCTAGCGGCGAACACCGGGGAGCTGTTTTTT. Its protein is CASSVAPLAANTGELFF.

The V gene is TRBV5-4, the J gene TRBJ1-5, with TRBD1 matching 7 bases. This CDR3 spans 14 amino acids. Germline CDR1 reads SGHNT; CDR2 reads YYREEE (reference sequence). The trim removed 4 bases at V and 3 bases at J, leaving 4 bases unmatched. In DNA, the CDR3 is TGTGCCAGCAGCGTGGACAGGAACAATCAGCCCCAGCATTTT. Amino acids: CASSVDRNNQPQHF.

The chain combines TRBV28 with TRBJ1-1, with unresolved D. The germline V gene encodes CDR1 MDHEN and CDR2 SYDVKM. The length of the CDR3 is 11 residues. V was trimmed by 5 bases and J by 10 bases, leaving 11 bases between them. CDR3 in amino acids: CASSLGRRAFF. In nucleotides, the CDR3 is TGTGCCAGCAGTCTCGGAAGGAGAGCTTTCTTT.

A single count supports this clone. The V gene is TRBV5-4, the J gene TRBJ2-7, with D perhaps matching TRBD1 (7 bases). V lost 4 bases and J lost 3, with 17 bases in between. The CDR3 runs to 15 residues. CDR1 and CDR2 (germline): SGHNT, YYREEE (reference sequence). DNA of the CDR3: TGTGCCAGCAGCCCCAGGGGGGCAGGGTACTACGAGCAGTACTTC. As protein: CASSPRGAGYYEQYF.

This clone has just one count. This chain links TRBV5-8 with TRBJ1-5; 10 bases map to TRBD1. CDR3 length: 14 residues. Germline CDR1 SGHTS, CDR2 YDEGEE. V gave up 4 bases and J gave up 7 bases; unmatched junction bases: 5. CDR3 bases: TGTGCCAGCAGCCGAGACAGGGGGCAGCAGCCCCAGCATTTT. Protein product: CASSRDRGQQPQHF.

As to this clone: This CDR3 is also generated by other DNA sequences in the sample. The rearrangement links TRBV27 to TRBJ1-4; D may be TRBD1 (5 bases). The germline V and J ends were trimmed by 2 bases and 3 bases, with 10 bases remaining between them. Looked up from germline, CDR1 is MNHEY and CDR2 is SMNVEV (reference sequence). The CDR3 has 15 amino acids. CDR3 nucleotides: TGTGCCAGCAGTTTAAGGGGATTGCCTAATGAAAAACTGTTTTTT. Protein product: CASSLRGLPNEKLFF.

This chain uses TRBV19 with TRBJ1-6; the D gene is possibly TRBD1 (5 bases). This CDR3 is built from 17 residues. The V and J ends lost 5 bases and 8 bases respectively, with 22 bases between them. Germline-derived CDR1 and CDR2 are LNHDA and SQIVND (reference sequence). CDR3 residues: CASSANPTGLGYSPLHF. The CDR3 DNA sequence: TGTGCCAGTAGTGCGAACCCTACAGGTCTGGGATATTCACCCCTCCACTTT.